This T cell receptor (beta chain) comes out of a study of T cell repertoires in cytomegalovirus infection (dated 2019 in TCRdb). General notes on the study: Donor HLA type was relevant to the analysis, because carriage of CMV infection together with the matching HLA type was indicated by public TCR beta signatures. Beyond this particular receptor, the publication reports: In the ex vivo response, HLA-C-restricted CMV-specific TCR beta clonotypes were dominant, and in two of eight donors the single most frequent clonotype came from this HLA-C-restricted group. Carriers of CMV infection plus the relevant HLA type were discriminated by the cumulative frequency of public TCR beta family members in the study cohort and in an independent approximately 400-donor cohort.

With respect to this clonotype: It has no known antigen specificity. No base quality information exists; no much larger clone differs at one position.

The sequencer was an Illumina HiSeq 1500. Clones were called with MiXCR by TCRdb after fastp trimmed the public reads at Q25, and only in-frame beta chains were retained. For every CDR3 protein sequence, its rows merge into one entry that carries the most common genes and DNA. This sample gives approximately 160,000 distinct CDR3 sequences in total; 17% of them show up just once. The top ten clones comprise over 15% of the sample. The V and J ends are trimmed by 3 bases and 2 bases, leaving 12 bases between them. The CDR3 starts with the cysteine, ends with the phenylalanine, and has 15 residues. The DNA shown is the 45-base CDR3, in frame from base 1.

The chain is encoded by TRBV12-3 or TRBV12-4 joined to TRBJ2-3; TRBD2 is a possible D gene, resting on 6 matching bases. This receptor was taken from a human donor in good health (CMV status not recorded). Some clones in this sample may be carry-over from other donors' samples. The specimen sequenced was CD8+ T cells from PBMCs. The CDR3 protein sequence reads: CASSLKAGPTDTQYF. The nucleotides read TGTGCCAGCAGTTTGAAGGCGGGACCCACAGATACGCAGTATTTT.